Below, 25 T cell receptor beta chains from the same sample are listed, as sequenced in a study of cytotoxic CD8 clonotypes in ibrutinib-treated CLL. Some clones are missing from TCRdb's copy, which holds only in-frame ones; the method was immunoSEQ multiplex PCR. The sample contains 250,000 to 350,000 clones, 70% to 80% of which appear only once. This sample comprised PBMCs, obtained at disease progression, from a patient treated with ibrutinib. The receptors shown here come from a human donor with chronic lymphocytic leukemia.

This chain joins TRBV19 and TRBJ1-1; D not certain. The CDR3 is 12 residues long. Looked up from germline, CDR1 is LNHDA and CDR2 is SQIVND (reference sequence). The germline V and J ends were trimmed by 10 bases and 5 bases, with 14 bases remaining between them. This CDR3 is CATTLGRTEAFF. The CDR3 nucleotides are TGTGCCACTACTCTGGGCAGGACTGAAGCTTTCTTT.

The chain joins TRBV2 to TRBJ2-7; D possibly corresponds to TRBD2 (5 bases). Trimming removed 8 bases from V and 0 bases from J, with 14 bases in between. CDR3 size: 14 residues. Looked up from germline, CDR1 is SNHLY and CDR2 is FYNNEI. This CDR3 is CASRSSGHSYEQYF. The DNA for the CDR3 is TGTGCCAGCCGGTCCAGCGGCCACTCCTACGAGCAGTACTTC.

V usage is TRBV5-1 and J usage is TRBJ1-1; 10 nucleotides match TRBD1. Germline V CDR1 and CDR2: SGHRS, YFSETQ. This CDR3 has 15 amino acids. The V segment lost 3 bases and the J segment 4 bases; nucleotides outside the gene matches: 6. CDR3 amino acids: CASSSTGTGATEAFF. The CDR3 DNA reads TGCGCCAGCAGCTCGACCGGGACAGGGGCCACTGAAGCTTTCTTT.

This clone was seen a few times. The rearrangement links TRBV5-1 to TRBJ1-6; D unresolved. Trimming removed 0 bases at V and 6 bases at J, with 7 bases between. Germline-derived CDR1 and CDR2 are SGHRS and YFSETQ. The CDR3 totals 14 residues. In nucleotides, the CDR3 is TGCGCCAGCAGCTTGGAATGGATTAATTCACCCCTCCACTTT. Residues: CASSLEWINSPLHF.

Written as DNA, the CDR3 is TGTGCCAGCAGCCAACAGACAGGGACTGGAAACACCATATATTTT. Translation gives CASSQQTGTGNTIYF. The chain employs TRBV4-2 and TRBJ1-3; 7 bases fit TRBD1. Germline V gene lookup returns CDR1 LGHNA and CDR2 YNFKEQ. V was pared by 2 bases and J by 2 bases, with 3 bases of the junction left unmatched. The CDR3 loop spans 15 amino acids.

The chain couples TRBV6-6 to TRBJ2-1; D gene unclear. This CDR3 contains 12 residues. V was trimmed by 2 bases and J by 6 bases, leaving 5 bases between them. Germline-derived CDR1 and CDR2 are MNHNY and SVGAGI (reference sequence). The CDR3 DNA reads TGTGCCAGCAGTTACGGGCGCAATGAGCAGTTCTTC. As protein: CASSYGRNEQFF.

The chain carries TRBV6-5 and TRBJ2-7; tentative D call: TRBD1 (6 bases). The ends were cut back, 0 bases at V and 2 bases at J, with 8 bases in the middle. This CDR3 spans 14 amino acids. Germline loops: CDR1 MNHEY, CDR2 SVGAGI. CDR3 residues: CASSYSGQTYEQYF. CDR3 DNA: TGTGCCAGCAGTTACTCCGGACAGACCTACGAGCAGTACTTC.

The rearrangement links TRBV4-1 to TRBJ1-4, with a weak D call TRBD1 (5 bases). The CDR3 extends over 15 amino acids. Germline assignment: CDR1 MGHRA and CDR2 YSYEKL. Trimming cost V 4 bases and J 0 bases, with 9 bases left between them. The CDR3 region is CASSPLGATNEKLFF. Written as DNA, the CDR3 is TGCGCCAGCAGCCCTCTAGGGGCAACTAATGAAAAACTGTTTTTT.

V is TRBV7-9 and J is TRBJ2-2; 9 positions match TRBD1. The CDR3 has 15 residues. J was trimmed by 3 bases and V by 8 bases; bases with no gene match: 7. CDR1 and CDR2 (germline): SEHNR, FQNEAQ (reference sequence). Here the CDR3 reads CASRRWTGDTGELFF. For the CDR3, the DNA is TGTGCCAGCCGGCGATGGACAGGGGACACCGGGGAGCTGTTTTTT.

The genes are TRBV29-1 and TRBJ2-3; D unresolved. V lost 1 base, J lost 2 bases, and 7 bases lay in between. This CDR3 comprises 13 residues. CDR1 SQVTM and CDR2 ANQGSEA come from the germline V gene. CDR3: CSVEARFTDTQYF. CDR3 DNA sequence: TGCAGCGTTGAAGCCCGATTCACAGATACGCAGTATTTT.

This clone has a single count. The J gene is TRBJ2-7, the V gene TRBV19, with D tentatively TRBD1 (6 bases). Germline CDR1 LNHDA, CDR2 SQIVND (reference sequence). Trimming cost V 6 bases and J 0 bases, with 12 bases left between them. The CDR3 extends over 14 amino acids. DNA of the CDR3: TGTGCCAGTAGCCCAGGGGTCAGCTCCTACGAGCAGTACTTC. Encoded protein: CASSPGVSSYEQYF.

The V and J genes are TRBV19 and TRBJ1-1; D remains ambiguous. With 1 base removed from V and 4 bases from J, the gap between germline ends came to 7 bases. Looked up from germline, CDR1 is LNHDA and CDR2 is SQIVND (reference sequence). CDR3 length equals 13 residues. CDR3: CASSIAVVTEAFF. The DNA of the CDR3 is TGTGCCAGTAGTATAGCTGTTGTCACTGAAGCTTTCTTT.

The CDR3 sequence: CASSTISSGANVLTF. CDR3 nucleotides: TGTGCCAGCAGTACGATAAGCTCTGGGGCCAACGTCCTGACTTTC. The gene calls are TRBV28 and TRBJ2-6; no clear D. Germline V gene sequence: CDR1 MDHEN, CDR2 SYDVKM. The CDR3 runs 15 residues. V dropped 5 bases and J dropped 0 bases, with 8 bases sitting between them. The complete variable domain, with remaining parts taken from reference TRBV28 and TRBJ2-6, reads DVKVTQSSRYLVKRTGEKVFLECVQDMDHENMFWYRQDPGLGLRLIYFSYDVKMKEKGDIPEGYSVSREKKERFSLILESASTNQTSMYLCASSTISSGANVLTFGAGSRLTVL.

This CDR3 reads CSVGLGGNTGELFF. In DNA, the CDR3 is TGCAGCGTTGGTTTAGGGGGTAACACCGGGGAGCTGTTTTTT. The rearrangement joins TRBV29-1 to TRBJ2-2, with D possibly TRBD1 on 6 matching bases. The germline gives CDR1 SQVTM, CDR2 ANQGSEA. The V and J ends lost 4 bases and 2 bases respectively, with 11 bases between them. CDR3 length equals 14 residues.

The CDR3 DNA reads as TGCGCCAGCAGCTTGGTAGCCGGGACCACCTACGAGCAGTACTTC. This encodes CASSLVAGTTYEQYF. The gene calls are TRBV5-1 and TRBJ2-7; D possibly matches TRBD1 or TRBD2 (5 bases each). This CDR3 region has 15 residues. Trimming removed 0 bases at V and 2 bases at J, with 12 bases between. CDR1 SGHRS and CDR2 YFSETQ come from the germline V gene. The variable domain in full, with the rest retrieved from reference TRBV5-1 and TRBJ2-7, is KAGVTQTPRYLIKTRGQQVTLSCSPISGHRSVSWYQQTPGQGLQFLFEYFSETQRNKGNFPGRFSGRQFSNSRSEMNVSTLELGDSALYLCASSLVAGTTYEQYFGPGTRLTVT.

The chain links TRBV6-5 to TRBJ2-7; D perhaps matches TRBD2 (5 bases). The CDR3 length is 16 residues. Per the germline V gene, CDR1 is MNHEY and CDR2 is SVGAGI. V lost 0 bases and J 3 bases, leaving 15 bases between the germline ends. The CDR3 sequence is CASSYSGEFIGYEQYF. In DNA form, the CDR3 reads TGTGCCAGCAGTTACTCCGGGGAATTCATAGGCTACGAGCAGTACTTC.

The chain uses TRBV4-3 and TRBJ2-7, with D possibly TRBD1 on 6 matching bases. Trimming cost V 1 base and J 1 base, with 11 bases left between them. Per the germline V gene, CDR1 is LGHNA and CDR2 is YSLEER. The CDR3 is 15 residues long. The CDR3 DNA follows: TGCGCCAGCAGCCAAGTCCAGGACAGTTCCTACGAGCAGTACTTC. This sequence encodes CASSQVQDSSYEQYF.

The J gene is TRBJ2-7, the V gene TRBV11-2; TRBD1 agrees at 8 bases. This CDR3 is built from 15 residues. CDR1 is SGHAT, CDR2 FQNNGV, per germline. V trimming: 2 bases; J trimming: 6 bases; junction bases outside the gene matches: 9. The CDR3 is CASSLSQGALTEQYF. CDR3 DNA sequence: TGTGCCAGCAGCTTAAGCCAGGGGGCTTTGACCGAGCAGTACTTC.

The chain uses TRBV11-1 and TRBJ1-2, with 9 bases identical to TRBD1. Germline lookup yields CDR1 SGHAT and CDR2 FQDESV (reference sequence). The ends lost 8 bases at V and 8 bases at J; junction bases unmatched: 12. The CDR3 spans 14 residues. This CDR3 is CASRTLGTGNGYTF. The CDR3 DNA is TGTGCCAGCCGCACATTAGGGACAGGGAACGGCTACACCTTC.

The CDR3 reads CASSQLVGTGIGSTDTQYF. The DNA for the CDR3 is TGTGCCAGCAGCCAACTCGTCGGGACAGGGATCGGTAGCACAGATACGCAGTATTTT. V gene TRBV14 combines with J gene TRBJ2-3; TRBD1 aligns across 9 bases. Trimming cost V 2 bases and J 0 bases; bases outside gene matches: 12. Per the germline V gene, CDR1 is SGHDN and CDR2 is FVKESK. The CDR3 has 19 residues. Variable domain in full (rest from reference TRBV14 and TRBJ2-3): EAGVTQFPSHSVIEKGQTVTLRCDPISGHDNLYWYRRVMGKEIKFLLHFVKESKQDESGMPNNRFLAERTGGTYSTLKVQPAELEDSGVYFCASSQLVGTGIGSTDTQYFGPGTRLTVL.

This chain links TRBV11-2 with TRBJ2-7; 7 bases line up with TRBD2. Losses at the gene ends were 1 base for V and 0 bases for J; bases not matched to a gene: 3. In germline, CDR1 is SGHAT, CDR2 FQNNGV. The CDR3 sequence is 15 residues long. The CDR3 spells CASSLVGGSSYEQYF. The CDR3 DNA follows: TGTGCCAGCAGCTTAGTGGGCGGGAGCTCCTACGAGCAGTACTTC.

The gene calls are TRBV13 and TRBJ2-6; 9 bases match TRBD1. Germline loops: CDR1 PRHDT, CDR2 FYEKMQ (reference sequence). Losses at the gene ends were 8 bases for V and 0 bases for J; bases not matched to a gene: 5. The CDR3 sequence is 16 residues long. The CDR3 sequence is CASGDRAPSGANVLTF. The DNA of the CDR3 is TGTGCCAGCGGGGACAGGGCCCCCTCTGGGGCCAACGTCCTGACTTTC.

J is TRBJ1-5 and V is TRBV7-9, with a weak D call TRBD1 (6 bases). The CDR3 runs to 12 residues. V lost 11 bases, J lost 1 base, and 9 bases lay in between. From germline, CDR1 is SEHNR and CDR2 FQNEAQ (reference sequence). The CDR3 coding sequence is TGTGCCGGGGGCGAGAGCAATCAGCCCCAGCATTTT. Its translation: CAGGESNQPQHF.

The chain recombines TRBV27 with TRBJ2-7; TRBD1 or TRBD2 may be the D gene (5 bases each). This CDR3 region has 13 residues. V was pared by 4 bases and J by 7 bases, with 14 bases between. Germline loops: CDR1 MNHEY, CDR2 SMNVEV (reference sequence). The CDR3 bases are TGTGCCAGCAGTTCCTCCCAATGGGGGGAGCAGTACTTC. Translation: CASSSSQWGEQYF.

This clone was recorded once. The junction shows a germline mismatch at one end, possibly a read error. The chain is built from TRBV25-1 and TRBJ2-7; D is unclear. The CDR3 runs to 12 residues. The germline gives CDR1 MGHDK, CDR2 SYGVNS. CDR3 in amino acids: CASSVDPARVNF. DNA of the CDR3: TGTGCCAGCAGTGTTGACCCCGCCAGAGTCAACTTC.